One and the same sample provided the 19 T cell receptor beta chains below, sequenced in a study of CXCR3-negative and CXCR3-positive naive CD8 T cells. Libraries were UMI-labeled 5' RACE TRB cDNA. TCRdb derives one entry per CDR3 protein from the 5' RACE reads, leaving out DNA. This sample lists 100,000 to 150,000 distinct CDR3 sequences; its ten largest clones have about 0.3%. Input material: naive CXCR3- CD8+ T cells from blood. Subset given: CD45RO-CCR7+CD27+CD95- naive CD8+ T cells lacking CXCR3 (TNR3-). The receptors stem from a human donor in good health. Some clones in this sample may be carry-over from other donors' samples.

The chain uses TRBV2 and TRBJ2-2; TCRdb returns TRBD1, unconfirmable since there is no DNA. CDR3 length equals 16 residues. Germline lookup yields CDR1 SNHLY and CDR2 FYNNEI. CDR3 protein: CASSEWAGGVTGELFF.

The chain is built from TRBV4-3 and TRBJ2-5; TCRdb designates TRBD2, a call that cannot be tested without DNA. Per germline, CDR1 LGHNA and CDR2 YSLEER. The CDR3 is made up of 19 amino acids. CDR3 sequence: CASSQDPRTSGGPQETQYF.

V and J are TRBV7-6 and TRBJ2-1; TCRdb's D call, TRBD2, is unchecked because there is no DNA. CDR1 SGHVS and CDR2 FNYEAQ come from the germline V gene. The CDR3 is made up of 16 amino acids. The CDR3 region is CASSFSGLAGGYEQFF.

This rearrangement joins TRBV13 to TRBJ2-2; TCRdb's assignment of TRBD1 cannot be checked, as there is no DNA. Germline V gives CDR1 PRHDT, CDR2 FYEKMQ (reference sequence). The CDR3 loop spans 18 amino acids. CDR3 amino acids: CASSSTAGQGPNTGELFF.

This rearrangement joins TRBV12-3 or TRBV12-4 to TRBJ2-7; TCRdb reports TRBD2, a call that lacks DNA to check it against. This CDR3 region has 15 residues. This CDR3 is CASRESGATRYEQYF.

V and J are TRBV27 and TRBJ2-2; TCRdb proposes TRBD1, but this gene call is untestable without DNA. Germline V lookup: CDR1 MNHEY, CDR2 SMNVEV (reference sequence). The CDR3 is 15 residues long. CDR3: CASSFFGGLTGELFF.

CDR3 region: CASSDLAEGETQYF. V is TRBV10-2 and J is TRBJ2-5; TCRdb outputs TRBD2, but without DNA this stays unchecked. The CDR3 covers 14 residues. Germline CDR1 and CDR2: WSHSY and SAAADI.

The genes are TRBV5-1 and TRBJ2-1; TCRdb lists TRBD1, though no DNA is available to test this call. From germline, CDR1 is SGHRS and CDR2 YFSETQ. This CDR3 region has 16 residues. The CDR3 sequence: CASSLGYRGQYNEQFF.

CDR3 loop: CASSSFNQPQHF. The chain is built from TRBV7-6 and TRBJ1-5. CDR1 is SGHVS and CDR2 is FNYEAQ in the germline V gene. The CDR3 is 12 residues long.

V is TRBV4-1 and J is TRBJ2-5; TCRdb's D call, TRBD1, is unchecked because there is no DNA. The CDR3 is made up of 17 amino acids. In germline, CDR1 is MGHRA, CDR2 YSYEKL. CDR3 loop: CASSLRPTPGNQETQYF.

This sequence joins TRBV7-9 and TRBJ2-2; TCRdb returns TRBD2, unconfirmable since there is no DNA. The CDR3 covers 16 residues. Germline V CDR1 and CDR2: SEHNR, FQNEAQ (reference sequence). The CDR3 reads CASSRPTSGYTGELFF. Combining the CDR3 with reference TRBV7-9 and TRBJ2-2 gives the whole variable domain DTGVSQNPRHKITKRGQNVTFRCDPISEHNRLYWYRQTLGQGPEFLTYFQNEAQLEKSRLLSDRFSAERPKGSFSTLEIQRTEQGDSAMYLCASSRPTSGYTGELFFGEGSRLTVL.

The chain combines TRBV29-1 with TRBJ2-7; absent DNA, TCRdb's TRBD2 call cannot be checked. CDR3 length: 17 amino acids. Germline CDR1 is SQVTM and CDR2 is ANQGSEA. CDR3 amino acids: CSYTGTSVRGRGYEQYF.

The rearrangement links TRBV15 to TRBJ2-1; TCRdb gives TRBD1 as the D gene, but with no DNA this cannot be confirmed. CDR3 length: 15 amino acids. CDR1 LNHNV and CDR2 YYDKDF come from the germline V gene (reference sequence). CDR3 amino acids: CATSIGQGEYNEQFF.

The CDR3 protein is CASSWGQDGEQFF. The V call is TRBV11-2, the J call TRBJ2-1; the TRBD1 assignment by TCRdb is unverifiable without DNA. The CDR3 totals 13 residues. CDR1 SGHAT and CDR2 FQNNGV come from the germline V gene.

The V and J genes are TRBV5-6 and TRBJ2-2; lacking DNA, the TRBD2 call made by TCRdb goes unchecked. The CDR3 runs to 16 residues. The germline V gene encodes CDR1 SGHDT and CDR2 YYEEEE. The CDR3 sequence is CASSSLLLAGTGELFF.

This chain connects TRBV29-1 to TRBJ2-1; TCRdb's assignment of TRBD2 cannot be checked, as there is no DNA. The CDR3 contains 15 residues. Germline V gene data show CDR1 as SQVTM and CDR2 as ANQGSEA. The CDR3: CSVEGSGGPNNEQFF.

The chain uses TRBV28 and TRBJ1-5. Per the germline V gene, CDR1 is MDHEN and CDR2 is SYDVKM. The CDR3 sequence is 13 residues long. CDR3 loop: CASSFFPDQPQHF.

The chain recombines TRBV12-3 or TRBV12-4 with TRBJ2-7. This CDR3 is built from 14 residues. Here the CDR3 reads CASSFRQSTYEQYF.

The genes are TRBV5-1 and TRBJ2-1. There are 15 residues in the CDR3. The germline V gene has CDR1 SGHRS and CDR2 YFSETQ. CDR3 protein: CASSLASRSYNEQFF.